This TCR beta chain was captured in a study of blood T cell repertoires in COVID-19. This clone was detected once. Under the authors' procedure: By means of reference gene primer amplification, nucleated cell counts were estimated. Sequencing used immunoSEQ multiplex PCR; TCRdb keeps in-frame clones, though not all of them. V, J and clone size are taken as reported in that table, and D and trimming were inferred from the DNA itself. The sample has approximately 170,000 clones; approximately 87% are singletons. J was trimmed by 6 bases and V by 7 bases; bases with no gene match: 4. The germline V gene encodes CDR1 KGHDR and CDR2 SFDVKD. This CDR3 spans 14 amino acids.

The sequence was obtained from a woman aged 60-75 years with COVID-19, enrolled during active disease. Sample: peripheral blood. J is TRBJ2-1 and V is TRBV24-1, with TRBD1 matching 11 bases. CDR3: CATRTGTGGNEQFF. For the CDR3, the DNA is TGTGCCACCAGAACCGGGACAGGGGGCAATGAGCAGTTCTTC.